Following are 20 T cell receptor beta chains from one sample sequenced in a study of beta chain features in type 1 diabetes. Of the isolated RNA, all was reverse transcribed, and so the sequenced material was expressed TCRB transcripts. Data came from immunoSEQ multiplex PCR; TCRdb stores just in-frame clones and leaves some out. The table includes a few hundred thousand clones, about a fifth detected once. General observations from the study: A moderate, significant TCRB CDR3 shortening appeared in type 1 diabetes across four CD4+ subsets.

Which antigens these TCRs recognize remains unknown. Sequencing was carried out using naive CD4+ T cells from blood. The source is a woman in her 40s with type 1 diabetes.

This clone has only a few counts. The J gene is TRBJ2-1, the V gene TRBV4-1, with 9 bases aligning to TRBD2. V lost 3 bases to trimming and J lost 8 bases; unmatched junction nucleotides: 2. The germline gives CDR1 MGHRA, CDR2 YSYEKL. There are 13 residues in the CDR3. CDR3 residues: CASSQGLAYEQFF. The CDR3, as DNA: TGCGCCAGCAGCCAGGGACTAGCCTATGAGCAGTTCTTC.

This chain connects TRBV6-5 to TRBJ1-1; D remains unclear. The CDR3 runs 16 residues. The germline CDR1 and CDR2 sequences are MNHEY and SVGAGI. V lost 4 bases, J lost 0 bases, and 15 bases lay in between. The CDR3 DNA follows: TGTGCCAGCAGTTCTACTCGCCTGTTGATGAACACTGAAGCTTTCTTT. It translates to CASSSTRLLMNTEAFF.

The chain carries TRBV18 and TRBJ1-6; D is undetermined. Trimming removed 3 bases at V and 4 bases at J, with 13 bases between. Looked up from germline, CDR1 is KGHSH and CDR2 is LQKENI. The CDR3 is 16 residues long. CDR3 bases: TGTGCCAGCTCACCCCTTCCAACGACTTATAATTCACCCCTCCACTTT. As protein: CASSPLPTTYNSPLHF.

The V gene is TRBV6-6, the J gene TRBJ1-3; weak D call: TRBD1 (5 bases). V dropped 8 bases and J dropped 2 bases, with 13 bases sitting between them. CDR1 and CDR2 (germline): MNHNY, SVGAGI (reference sequence). The CDR3 loop spans 14 amino acids. CDR3 loop: CASRPRQTGNTIYF. The CDR3 coding sequence is TGTGCCAGCCGTCCCCGACAGACTGGAAACACCATATATTTT.

This chain connects TRBV5-1 to TRBJ2-5; TRBD1 matches at 8 bases. CDR3 length: 16 amino acids. V lost 4 bases, J lost 0 bases, and 8 bases stayed unmatched. Per germline, CDR1 SGHRS and CDR2 YFSETQ. The CDR3 DNA reads as TGCGCCAGCAGCCGGACGGGGACAGGAAACCAAGAGACCCAGTACTTC. It specifies CASSRTGTGNQETQYF. The whole variable domain, remainder taken from reference TRBV5-1 and TRBJ2-5, is KAGVTQTPRYLIKTRGQQVTLSCSPISGHRSVSWYQQTPGQGLQFLFEYFSETQRNKGNFPGRFSGRQFSNSRSEMNVSTLELGDSALYLCASSRTGTGNQETQYFGPGTRLLVL.

This clone has more than one count but fewer than ten. The rearrangement uses TRBV29-1 and TRBJ2-1; 7 bases are shared with TRBD2. Germline values: CDR1 SQVTM, CDR2 ANQGSEA. CDR3 length: 14 amino acids. V lost 4 bases, J lost 0 bases, and 3 bases stayed unmatched. The CDR3 is CSVVGRGSYNEQFF. CDR3 in DNA: TGCAGCGTTGTGGGGAGGGGCTCCTACAATGAGCAGTTCTTC.

This clone was picked up a small number of times. The genes are TRBV4-3 and TRBJ1-1, with unresolved D. CDR1 LGHNA and CDR2 YSLEER come from the germline V gene. Between the trimmed V and J ends, which lost 2 bases and 0 bases, there was a span of 10 bases. The CDR3 is 15 amino acids. CDR3 amino acids: CASSQHTVMNTEAFF. Here the CDR3 DNA reads TGCGCCAGCAGCCAACACACAGTGATGAACACTGAAGCTTTCTTT.

V is TRBV4-3 and J is TRBJ2-2; D unclear. Trimming removed 0 bases at V and 5 bases at J, with 4 bases between. The CDR3 consists of 13 residues. The germline V gene has CDR1 LGHNA and CDR2 YSLEER. As DNA, the CDR3 is TGCGCCAGCAGCCAAGATGAGACCGGGGAGCTGTTTTTT. Its translation is CASSQDETGELFF.

Worth noting for this clone: Other nucleotide sequences in the sample specify the same CDR3. CDR3 loop: CASSPRGETQYF. In nucleotides, the CDR3 is TGTGCCAGCTCACCAAGGGGCGAGACCCAGTACTTC. V gene TRBV18 combines with J gene TRBJ2-5, with D perhaps TRBD1 (5 bases). This CDR3 is 12 amino acids long. The V and J ends lost 2 bases and 5 bases respectively, with 6 bases between them. Germline V gives CDR1 KGHSH, CDR2 LQKENI.

The V call is TRBV9, the J call TRBJ2-5; D is perhaps TRBD1 (5 bases). Trimming removed 4 bases at V and 5 bases at J, with 18 bases between. Germline lookup yields CDR1 SGDLS and CDR2 YYNGEE. The length of the CDR3 is 15 residues. In DNA, the CDR3 is TGTGCCAGCAGCCCCACCTCAGGGTATGAGGAGACCCAGTACTTC. Amino acid sequence: CASSPTSGYEETQYF.

The chain recombines TRBV23-1 with TRBJ1-1; D gene uncertain. TRBV23-1 is known as an ORF, though its function is uncertain. Trimming removed 2 bases from V and 11 bases from J, with 6 bases in between. The CDR3 has 10 amino acids. CDR3 loop: CASSQPQAFF. The CDR3 nucleotides read TGCGCCAGCAGTCAACCCCAGGCTTTCTTT.

The chain employs TRBV7-9 and TRBJ2-5; 7 bases line up with TRBD2. This CDR3 has 15 amino acids. Germline V gives CDR1 SEHNR, CDR2 FQNEAQ (reference sequence). Trimming removed 2 bases from V and 7 bases from J; junction bases left unmatched: 10. The CDR3 spells CASSLQGGSSATQYF. In DNA, the CDR3 is TGTGCCAGCAGCTTACAAGGCGGGAGCTCTGCGACCCAGTACTTC.

Remarks on this clone: At the DNA level, this CDR3 is encoded by other sequences in the same sample as well. This sequence joins TRBV7-2 and TRBJ2-5; 8 nucleotides line up with TRBD2. With V trimmed by 5 bases and J by 2 bases, 4 bases remained unmatched. Germline V gene data show CDR1 as SGHTA and CDR2 as FQGNSA. The CDR3 length is 14 residues. The CDR3 here is CASSLGTRQETQYF. CDR3 nucleotide sequence: TGTGCCAGCAGCCTCGGGACTAGGCAAGAGACCCAGTACTTC.

The chain carries TRBV2 and TRBJ1-2, with TRBD1 as a possible D gene (6 bases). This CDR3 region has 15 residues. CDR1 is SNHLY, CDR2 FYNNEI, per germline. The ends were cut back, 4 bases at V and 3 bases at J, with 15 bases in the middle. CDR3 coding DNA: TGTGCCAGCAGTGTCGGGACACCGAGGGACTATGGCTACACCTTC. It is translated as CASSVGTPRDYGYTF.

This clone was picked up a small number of times. This chain joins TRBV5-1 and TRBJ2-2; TRBD2 agrees at 11 bases. CDR3 length equals 17 residues. Germline loops: CDR1 SGHRS, CDR2 YFSETQ. With V trimmed by 0 bases and J by 3 bases, 4 bases remained unmatched. CDR3 in DNA: TGCGCCAGCAGCTTGGAGGGGACTAGCGGTTACACCGGGGAGCTGTTTTTT. Its translation is CASSLEGTSGYTGELFF.

This clone was recorded a few times. The V call is TRBV11-2, the J call TRBJ2-7; TRBD2 matches at 9 bases. The V gene end was trimmed by 5 bases and the J gene end by 2 bases; junction bases not matched to a gene: 7. The germline gives CDR1 SGHAT, CDR2 FQNNGV. The CDR3 covers 15 residues. The DNA for the CDR3 is TGTGCCAGCAGCCGCACTAGCGGGCAAACCTACGAGCAGTACTTC. Translated, it gives CASSRTSGQTYEQYF.

This clone was detected a few times. J is TRBJ2-1 and V is TRBV18; possible D gene TRBD1, 6 bases. Germline V lookup: CDR1 KGHSH, CDR2 LQKENI. The V end lost 6 bases, the J end lost 5 bases, and 17 bases lay between the germline ends. This CDR3 is 15 amino acids long. CDR3 protein: CASSAGGPGDNEQFF. CDR3 coding DNA: TGTGCCAGCTCCGCTGGGGGCCCGGGTGACAATGAGCAGTTCTTC.

This clone came up a few times. V usage is TRBV9 and J usage is TRBJ2-5; the D gene is possibly TRBD1 (7 bases). The CDR3 is 15 amino acids. From germline, CDR1 is SGDLS and CDR2 YYNGEE. Trimming left V 6 bases short and J 4 bases short, with 19 bases between. In DNA, the CDR3 is TGTGCCAGCAACCCCCAGGGGGGAGAGGGAGAGACCCAGTACTTC. It specifies CASNPQGGEGETQYF.

The CDR3 sequence: CASSLNTPAAFF. CDR3 coding DNA: TGTGCCAGCAGCTTAAACACACCCGCAGCTTTCTTT. The chain has TRBV7-2 and TRBJ1-1; D unresolved. From germline, CDR1 is SGHTA and CDR2 FQGNSA. Between the trimmed V and J ends, which lost 2 bases and 10 bases, there was a span of 11 bases. This CDR3 spans 12 amino acids.

The chain combines TRBV4-1 with TRBJ1-2; 7 bases are a match to TRBD1. This CDR3 is 15 amino acids long. Germline loops: CDR1 MGHRA, CDR2 YSYEKL. Trimming at V came to 4 bases and at J to 3 bases, leaving 8 bases not matched to a gene. Written as DNA, the CDR3 is TGCGCCAGCAGCCCACTACCGGGGACAGACTATGGCTACACCTTC. This encodes CASSPLPGTDYGYTF.